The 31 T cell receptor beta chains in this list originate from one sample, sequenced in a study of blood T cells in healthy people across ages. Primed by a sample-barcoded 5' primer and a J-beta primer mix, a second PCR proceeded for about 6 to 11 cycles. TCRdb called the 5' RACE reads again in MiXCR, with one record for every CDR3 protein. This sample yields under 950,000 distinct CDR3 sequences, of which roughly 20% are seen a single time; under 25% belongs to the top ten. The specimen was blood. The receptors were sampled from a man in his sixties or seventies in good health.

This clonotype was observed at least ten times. The CDR3 region is CASSLVGYGSDDEQYV. DNA of the CDR3: TGTGCCAGCAGCTTAGTTGGATACGGGAGTGACGACGAGCAGTACGTC. The chain uses TRBV11-1 and TRBJ2-7; D might be TRBD2 (6 bases). Per germline, CDR1 SGHAT and CDR2 FQDESV (reference sequence). V was pared by 1 base and J by 5 bases, with 18 bases between. The CDR3 covers 16 residues.

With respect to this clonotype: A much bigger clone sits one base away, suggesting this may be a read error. The CDR3 sequence: CASSPGRTSGSTIYF. In DNA form, the CDR3 reads TGTGCCAGCAGCCCGGGACGGACCTCTGGAAGCACCATATATTTT. The chain uses TRBV12-3 or TRBV12-4 and TRBJ1-3, with a weak D call TRBD1 (5 bases). There are 15 residues in the CDR3.

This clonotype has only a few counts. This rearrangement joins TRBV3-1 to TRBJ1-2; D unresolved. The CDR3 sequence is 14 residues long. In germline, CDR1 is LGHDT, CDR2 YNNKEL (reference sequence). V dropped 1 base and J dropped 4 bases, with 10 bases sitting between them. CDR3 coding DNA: TGTGCCAGCAGCCAAGGAGTCCTAAGCTATGGCTACACCTTC. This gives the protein CASSQGVLSYGYTF.

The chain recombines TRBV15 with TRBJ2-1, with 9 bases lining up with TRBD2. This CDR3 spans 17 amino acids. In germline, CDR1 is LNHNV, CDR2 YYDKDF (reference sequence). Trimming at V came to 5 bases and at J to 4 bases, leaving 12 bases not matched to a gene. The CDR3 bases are TGTGCCACCAGCGGAGTAGCGGGAGACCTCTCATACAATGAGCAGTTCTTC. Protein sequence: CATSGVAGDLSYNEQFF.

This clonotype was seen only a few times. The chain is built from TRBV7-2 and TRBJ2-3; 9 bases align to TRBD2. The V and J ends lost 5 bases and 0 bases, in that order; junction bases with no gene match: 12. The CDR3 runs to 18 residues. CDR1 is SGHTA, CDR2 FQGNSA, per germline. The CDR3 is CASSRRGASGTSTDTQYF. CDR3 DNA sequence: TGTGCCAGCAGCCGGAGGGGGGCTAGCGGGACAAGCACAGATACGCAGTATTTT.

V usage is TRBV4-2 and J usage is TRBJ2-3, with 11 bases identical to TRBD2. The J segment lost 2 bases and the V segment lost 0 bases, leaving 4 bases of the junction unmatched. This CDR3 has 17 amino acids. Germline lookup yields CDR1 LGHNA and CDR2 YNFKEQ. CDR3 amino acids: CASSQELAGGNTDTQYF. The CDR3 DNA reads TGTGCCAGCAGCCAAGAGTTAGCGGGGGGGAACACAGATACGCAGTATTTT.

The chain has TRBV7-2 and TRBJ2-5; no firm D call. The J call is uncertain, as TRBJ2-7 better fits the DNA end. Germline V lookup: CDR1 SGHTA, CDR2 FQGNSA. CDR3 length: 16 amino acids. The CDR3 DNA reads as TGTGCCAGCAGCTTAGTCGCCAGCGAGCTCGGCTACGAGCAGTACGTC. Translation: CASSLVASELGYEQYV.

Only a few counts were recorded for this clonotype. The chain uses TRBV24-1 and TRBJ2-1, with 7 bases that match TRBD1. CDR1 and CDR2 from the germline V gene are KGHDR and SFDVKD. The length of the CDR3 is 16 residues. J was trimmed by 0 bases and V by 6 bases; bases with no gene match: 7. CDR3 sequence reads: CATSYSGGASYNEQFF. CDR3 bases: TGTGCCACCAGTTACTCAGGGGGAGCCTCCTACAATGAGCAGTTCTTC.

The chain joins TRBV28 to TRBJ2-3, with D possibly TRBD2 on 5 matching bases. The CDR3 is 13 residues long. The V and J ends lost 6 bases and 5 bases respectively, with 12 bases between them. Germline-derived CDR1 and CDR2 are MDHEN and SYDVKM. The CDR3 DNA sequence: TGTGCCAGCAGGGAGGCCGGAATAGATACGCAGTATTTT. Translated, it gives CASREAGIDTQYF.

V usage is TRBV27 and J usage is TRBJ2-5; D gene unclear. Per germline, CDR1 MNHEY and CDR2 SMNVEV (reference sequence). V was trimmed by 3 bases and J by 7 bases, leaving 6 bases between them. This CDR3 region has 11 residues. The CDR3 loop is CASSFSGTQYF. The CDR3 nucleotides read TGTGCCAGCAGTTTTTCGGGGACCCAGTACTTC.

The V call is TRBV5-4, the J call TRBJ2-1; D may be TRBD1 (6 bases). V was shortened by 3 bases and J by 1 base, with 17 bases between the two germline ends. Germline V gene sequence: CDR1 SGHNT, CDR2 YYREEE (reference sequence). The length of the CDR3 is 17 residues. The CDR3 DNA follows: TGTGCCAGCAGCTCGACCACAGGGTTTTGGTCCTACAATGAGCAGTTCTTC. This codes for CASSSTTGFWSYNEQFF.

The CDR3 nucleotides are TGTGCCAGCAGTTACTCGAGGCAGGGCGTCTTCTTT. It translates to CASSYSRQGVFF. The chain links TRBV6-5 to TRBJ1-1; possibly TRBD1 for D (5 bases). CDR3 length: 12 amino acids. Germline lookup yields CDR1 MNHEY and CDR2 SVGAGI. The V end lost 0 bases, the J end lost 14 bases, and 13 bases lay between the germline ends.

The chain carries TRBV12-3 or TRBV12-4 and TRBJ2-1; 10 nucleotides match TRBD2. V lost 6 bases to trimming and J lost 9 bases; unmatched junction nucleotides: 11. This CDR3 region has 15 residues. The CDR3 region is CASSQVSGGASEQFF. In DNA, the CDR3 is TGTGCCAGCAGCCAAGTGAGCGGGGGGGCCTCTGAGCAGTTCTTC.

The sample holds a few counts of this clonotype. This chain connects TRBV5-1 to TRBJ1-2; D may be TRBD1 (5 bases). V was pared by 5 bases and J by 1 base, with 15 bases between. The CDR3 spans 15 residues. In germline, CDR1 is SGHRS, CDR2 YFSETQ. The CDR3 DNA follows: TGCGCCAGCAGTGATCGGGACGGGGGTAACTATGGCTACACCTTC. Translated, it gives CASSDRDGGNYGYTF.

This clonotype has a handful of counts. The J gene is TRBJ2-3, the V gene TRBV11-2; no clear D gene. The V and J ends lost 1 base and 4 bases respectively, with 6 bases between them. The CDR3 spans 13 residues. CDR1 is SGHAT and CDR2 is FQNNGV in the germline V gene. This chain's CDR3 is CASSLGLPDTQYF. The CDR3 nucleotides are TGTGCCAGCAGCTTAGGGCTCCCAGATACGCAGTATTTT.

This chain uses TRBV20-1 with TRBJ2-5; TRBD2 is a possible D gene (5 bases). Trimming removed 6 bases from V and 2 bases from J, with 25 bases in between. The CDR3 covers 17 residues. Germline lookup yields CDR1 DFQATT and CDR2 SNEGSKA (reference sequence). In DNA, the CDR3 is TGCAGTGCACCCTCCGCGGGCCGGGTGTCAAATCAAGAGACCCAGTACTTC. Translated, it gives CSAPSAGRVSNQETQYF.

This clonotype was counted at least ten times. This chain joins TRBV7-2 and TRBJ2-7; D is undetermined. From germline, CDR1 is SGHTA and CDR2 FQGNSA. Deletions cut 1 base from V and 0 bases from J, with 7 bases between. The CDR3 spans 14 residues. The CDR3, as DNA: TGTGCCAGCAGCTTAGGTCCGAGCTCCTACGAGCAGTACGTC. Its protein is CASSLGPSSYEQYV.

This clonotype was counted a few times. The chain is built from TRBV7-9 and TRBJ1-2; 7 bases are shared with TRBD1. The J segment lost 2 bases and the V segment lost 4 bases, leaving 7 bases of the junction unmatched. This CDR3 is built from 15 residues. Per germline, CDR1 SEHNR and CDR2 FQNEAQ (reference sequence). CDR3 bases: TGTGCCAGCAGCTCGACTGACAGGGAAAACTATGGCTACACCTTC. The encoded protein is CASSSTDRENYGYTF.

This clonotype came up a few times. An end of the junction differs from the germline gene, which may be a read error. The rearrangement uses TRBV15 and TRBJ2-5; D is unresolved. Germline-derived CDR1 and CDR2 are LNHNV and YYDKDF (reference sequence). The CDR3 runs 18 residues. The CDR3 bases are TGTGCCACCAGCAGAGACCTTGCAACTATTCTACTTCAAGGGACCCAGTACTTC. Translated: CATSRDLATILLQGTQYF.

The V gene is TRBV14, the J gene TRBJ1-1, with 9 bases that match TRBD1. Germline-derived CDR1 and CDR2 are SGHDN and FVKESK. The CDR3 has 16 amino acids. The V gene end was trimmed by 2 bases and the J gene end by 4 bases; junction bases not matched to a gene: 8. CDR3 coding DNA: TGTGCCAGCAGCCAAAGACAGGGGGGAGGGATCACTGAAGCTTTCTTT. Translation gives CASSQRQGGGITEAFF. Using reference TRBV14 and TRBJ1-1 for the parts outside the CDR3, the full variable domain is EAGVTQFPSHSVIEKGQTVTLRCDPISGHDNLYWYRRVMGKEIKFLLHFVKESKQDESGMPNNRFLAERTGGTYSTLKVQPAELEDSGVYFCASSQRQGGGITEAFFGQGTRLTVV.

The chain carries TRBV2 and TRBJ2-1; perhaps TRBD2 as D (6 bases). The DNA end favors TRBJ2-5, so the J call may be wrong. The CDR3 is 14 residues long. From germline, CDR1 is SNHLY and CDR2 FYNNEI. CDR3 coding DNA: TGTGCCAGCAGTGAGGGGAGGAGGGAAGAGACCCAGTACTTC. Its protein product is CASSEGRREETQYF.

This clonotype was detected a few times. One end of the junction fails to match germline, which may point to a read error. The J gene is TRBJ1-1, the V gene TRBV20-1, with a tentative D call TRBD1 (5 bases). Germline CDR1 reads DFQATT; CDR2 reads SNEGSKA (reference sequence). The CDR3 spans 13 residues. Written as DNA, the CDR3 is TGCAGTGCCACCGGGACGGTGAACACTGAAGTTTTCTTT. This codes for CSATGTVNTEVFF.

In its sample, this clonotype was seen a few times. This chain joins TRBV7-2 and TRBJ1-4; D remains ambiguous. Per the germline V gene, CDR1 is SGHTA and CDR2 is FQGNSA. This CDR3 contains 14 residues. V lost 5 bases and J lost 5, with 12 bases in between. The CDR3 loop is CASSQQTHNEKLFF. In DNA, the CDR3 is TGTGCCAGCAGCCAACAGACTCACAATGAAAAACTGTTTTTT.

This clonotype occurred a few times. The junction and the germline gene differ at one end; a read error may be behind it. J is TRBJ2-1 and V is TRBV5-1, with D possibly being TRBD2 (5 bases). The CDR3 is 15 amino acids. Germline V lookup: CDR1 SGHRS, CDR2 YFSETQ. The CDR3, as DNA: TGTGCCAGCAGCTTAGTGGCCGGGACCTACAATGAGCAGTTCTTC. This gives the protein CASSLVAGTYNEQFF.

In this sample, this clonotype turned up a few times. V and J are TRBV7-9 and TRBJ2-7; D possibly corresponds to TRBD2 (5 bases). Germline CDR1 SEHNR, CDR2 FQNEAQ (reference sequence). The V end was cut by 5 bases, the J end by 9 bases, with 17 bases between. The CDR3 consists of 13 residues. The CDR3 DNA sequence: TGTGCCAGCAGCCCTGTGGTCGGAGGTGGGCAGTACGTC. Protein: CASSPVVGGGQYV.

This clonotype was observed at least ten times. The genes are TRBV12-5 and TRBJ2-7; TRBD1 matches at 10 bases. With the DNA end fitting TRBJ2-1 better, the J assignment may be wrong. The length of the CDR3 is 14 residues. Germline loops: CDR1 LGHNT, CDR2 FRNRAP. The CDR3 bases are TGTGCTAGTGTTCCGGGACAGGGGTACAATGAGCAGTTCTTC. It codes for CASVPGQGYNEQFF.

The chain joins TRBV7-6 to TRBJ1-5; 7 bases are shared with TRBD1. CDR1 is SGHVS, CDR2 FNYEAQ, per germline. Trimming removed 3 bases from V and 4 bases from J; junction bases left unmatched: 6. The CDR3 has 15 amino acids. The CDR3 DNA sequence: TGTGCCAGCAGCTTTCTGGCAGGGGGAAATCAGCCCCAGCATTTT. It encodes CASSFLAGGNQPQHF.

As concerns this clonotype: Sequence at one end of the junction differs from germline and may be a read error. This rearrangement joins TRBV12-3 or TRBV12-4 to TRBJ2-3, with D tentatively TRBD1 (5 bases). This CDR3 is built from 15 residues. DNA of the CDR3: TGTGCCAGCAGTTCATCCAGGGTGTTCACAGATGCGCAGTATTTC. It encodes CASSSSRVFTDAQYF.

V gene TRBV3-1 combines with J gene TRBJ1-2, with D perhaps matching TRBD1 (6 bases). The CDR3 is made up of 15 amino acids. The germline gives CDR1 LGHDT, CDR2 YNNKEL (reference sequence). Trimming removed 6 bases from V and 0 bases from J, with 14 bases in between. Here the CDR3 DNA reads TGTGCCAGCAGTCAAACAGGGAGCGCTAACTATGGCTACACCTTC. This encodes CASSQTGSANYGYTF.

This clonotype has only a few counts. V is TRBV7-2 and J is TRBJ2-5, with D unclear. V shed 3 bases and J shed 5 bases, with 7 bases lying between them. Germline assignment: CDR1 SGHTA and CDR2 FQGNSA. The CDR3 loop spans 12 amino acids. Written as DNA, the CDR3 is TGTGCCAGCAGCTTCTTTCTTGAGACCCAGTACTTC. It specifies CASSFFLETQYF.

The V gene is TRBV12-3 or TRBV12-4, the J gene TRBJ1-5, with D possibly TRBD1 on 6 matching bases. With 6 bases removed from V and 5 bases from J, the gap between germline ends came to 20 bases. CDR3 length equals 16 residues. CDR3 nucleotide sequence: TGTGCCAGCAGCAATACAGGGTGGGGGGTGGATCAGCCCCAGCATTTT. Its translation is CASSNTGWGVDQPQHF.